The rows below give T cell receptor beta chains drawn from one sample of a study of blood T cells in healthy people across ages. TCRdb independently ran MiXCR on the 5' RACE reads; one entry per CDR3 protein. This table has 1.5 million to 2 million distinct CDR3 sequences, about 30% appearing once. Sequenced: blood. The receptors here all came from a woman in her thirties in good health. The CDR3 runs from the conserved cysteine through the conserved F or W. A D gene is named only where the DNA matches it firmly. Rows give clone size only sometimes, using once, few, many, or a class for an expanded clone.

TGCAGCGTTGCCACCGGGACACTCTACGAGCAGTACTTC | CSVATGTLYEQYF | NA | TRBJ2-7 | TRBV29-1 | many
TGTGCCAGCAGCTTAGATCTCCTAGCGGGGTCCTCCTACGAGCAGTACTTC | CASSLDLLAGSSYEQYF | TRBD2 | TRBJ2-7 | TRBV11-2 | NA
TGTGCCAGCAGTTTATACCAGCGGGGTGGGAATGAGCAGTTCTTC | CASSLYQRGGNEQFF | TRBD2 | TRBJ2-1 | TRBV27 | few
TGTGCCAGCAGTTACTCTGCCGGGGGGGCAGGCAATGAGCAGTTCTTC | CASSYSAGGAGNEQFF | TRBD2 | TRBJ2-1 | TRBV6-6 | many
TGCAGTGCTAGAGCGGTCGGCGGGAGGGCCGCCCAGTTCTTC | CSARAVGGRAAQFF | TRBD2 | TRBJ2-1 | TRBV20-1 | few
TGCGCCAGCAACTTGGCAGAAAATTCACCCCTCCACTTT | CASNLAENSPLHF | NA | TRBJ1-6 | TRBV5-1 | NA
TGTGCCAGCAGTTACAGACCCCTCACAGATACGCAGTATTTT | CASSYRPLTDTQYF | NA | TRBJ2-3 | TRBV6-5 | NA
TGTGCCAGCAGCTTAGCAGGAGGACAGATCAATCAGCCCCAGCATTTT | CASSLAGGQINQPQHF | NA | TRBJ1-5 | TRBV7-2 | few
TGTGCCAGCGGGGGGACAAACCAAGAGACCCAGTACTTC | CASGGTNQETQYF | NA | TRBJ2-5 | TRBV3-1 | once
TGTGCCAGCTCACCGCCGACCGCCCCCTCCGAGCAGTACTTC | CASSPPTAPSEQYF | NA | TRBJ2-7 | TRBV18 | NA
TGCGCCAGCAGCCAAGAGGCTAGTTTCTATGAGCAGTTCTTC | CASSQEASFYEQFF | NA | TRBJ2-1 | TRBV4-3 | few
TGCAGCGTTGAGAAATCTGAGACCCAGTACTTC | CSVEKSETQYF | NA | TRBJ2-5 | TRBV29-1 | many
TGTGCCAGCACGCTCAGGGGTCAAAGCTCCTACAATGAGCAGTTCTTC | CASTLRGQSSYNEQFF | NA | TRBJ2-1 | TRBV6-2/TRBV6-3 | NA
TGTGCCACCAGCAAACGACAGGGACGTGCCGGGGAGCTGTTTTTT | CATSKRQGRAGELFF | TRBD1 | TRBJ2-2 | TRBV15 | NA
TGTGCCAGCAGTGACACCTACTATGGCTACACCTTC | CASSDTYYGYTF | NA | TRBJ1-2 | TRBV6-1 | few
TGTGCCAGCAGCGCTACAGGAACCTCTGGAAACACCATATATTTT | CASSATGTSGNTIYF | NA | TRBJ1-3 | TRBV5-6 | NA
TGTGCCAGCTCACCCTTCGACAGGCCCGATACGCAGTATTTT | CASSPFDRPDTQYF | NA | TRBJ2-3 | TRBV18 | NA
TGTGCCAGCAGCTCACCACAGGGAACTGAAGCTTTCTTT | CASSSPQGTEAFF | NA | TRBJ1-1 | TRBV7-9 | NA
TGTGCCAGCAGCATGGGACAGGGGTATGGCCACACCTTC | CASSMGQGYGHTF | TRBD1 | TRBJ1-2 | TRBV5-4 | NA
TGTGCCATCAGGACAGGCGGTCCTGAAGCTTTCTTT | CAIRTGGPEAFF | TRBD1 | TRBJ1-1 | TRBV6-2/TRBV6-3 | NA
TGCAGTGCAAGCCCAGGGACTAGCGGGAGCCCTGAGCAGTTCTTC | CSASPGTSGSPEQFF | TRBD2 | TRBJ2-1 | TRBV20-1 | NA
TGTGCCGGAACTAGCGGGGTTTACGAGCAGTACTTC | CAGTSGVYEQYF | TRBD2 | TRBJ2-7 | TRBV30 | NA
TGCGCCAGCAGCGCCGGGACATCAATCGATCAGCCCCAGCATTTT | CASSAGTSIDQPQHF | NA | TRBJ1-5 | TRBV5-1 | few
TGCGCCAGCAGCTTGCGGACAGGGACGGATAGCACAGATACGCAGTATTTT | CASSLRTGTDSTDTQYF | TRBD1 | TRBJ2-3 | TRBV5-1 | few
TGTGCCACCAGCCCTGGACAGGCGACCCAGTACTTC | CATSPGQATQYF | TRBD1 | TRBJ2-5 | TRBV15 | few
TGTGCCAGCAGTTCGAGAGGGACCTTAGGAGAGCAGTACTTC | CASSSRGTLGEQYF | NA | TRBJ2-5 | TRBV28 | NA
TGTGCCAGCAGCCACGTTTACAGGGCGGCGGGTAATTCACCCCTCCACTTT | CASSHVYRAAGNSPLHF | NA | TRBJ1-6 | TRBV14 | NA
TGTGCCAGCAGCTTGTCTTTTCGGATACCTTACGAGCAGTACTTC | CASSLSFRIPYEQYF | NA | TRBJ2-7 | TRBV5-6 | NA
TGTGCCAGCAGCCCCCCGTCGTCTGCCCATACGCAGTATTTT | CASSPPSSAHTQYF | NA | TRBJ2-3 | TRBV3-1 | NA
TGCAGTGCCAAAGGACGCCTCCAAGAGACCCGGTACTTC | CSAKGRLQETRYF | NA | TRBJ2-5 | TRBV20-1 | NA
TGTGCCAGCAGGAGGGACAGTATCCAAGAGACCCAGTACTTC | CASRRDSIQETQYF | TRBD1 | TRBJ2-5 | TRBV2 | NA
TGCAGCTGCAGCAGGGTTGGTGGCTACACCTTC | CSCSRVGGYTF | NA | TRBJ1-2 | TRBV29-1 | many
TGTGCCAGCAGTTACTCGCGGGGGACCTGGTCGGGCAATCAGCCCCAGCATTTT | CASSYSRGTWSGNQPQHF | NA | TRBJ1-5 | TRBV6-5 | NA
TGTGCCAGCAGTGAAGCTCCAGGGAACACTGAAGCTTTCTTT | CASSEAPGNTEAFF | NA | TRBJ1-1 | TRBV6-1 | many
TGCGCCAGCAGACAGGGCTCCTCTGGGGCCAACGTCCTGACTTTC | CASRQGSSGANVLTF | NA | TRBJ2-6 | TRBV5-1 | NA
TGCGCCAGCAGCCAAGATGGCCAGGGTGAGGCCGACGAGCAGTACTTC | CASSQDGQGEADEQYF | NA | TRBJ2-7 | TRBV4-3 | NA
TGTGCCATCAGCCCTCGGGACGAGCAGTTCTTC | CAISPRDEQFF | NA | TRBJ2-1 | TRBV10-3 | many
TGCAGTGCCACACACCCGGGGGGCTATGGCTACACCTTC | CSATHPGGYGYTF | NA | TRBJ1-2 | TRBV20-1 | many
TGTGCCAGCAGCTTAGACGCGACAGGGGTCAAAAGGACGCAGTATTTT | CASSLDATGVKRTQYF | TRBD1 | TRBJ2-3 | TRBV7-9 | many
TGTGCCAGCAGTCGAACGGACAGGGGCACTGAAGCTTTCTTT | CASSRTDRGTEAFF | TRBD1 | TRBJ1-1 | TRBV12-3/TRBV12-4 | few
TGTGCCAGCAGTCCCTCGACAGGCGTGGGGGAGCAGTACTTC | CASSPSTGVGEQYF | NA | TRBJ2-7 | TRBV6-1 | many
TGTGCCAGCAGCGCGGGGGGCTACAGCTCCTACGAGCAGTACTTC | CASSAGGYSSYEQYF | TRBD2 | TRBJ2-7 | TRBV7-2 | many
TGTGCCAGCAGCCTCCCGGTCAGAGGGACTAACTATGGCTACACCTTC | CASSLPVRGTNYGYTF | NA | TRBJ1-2 | TRBV7-9 | NA
TGCGCCAGCCAACACAGGGGGCAGGAAGATACGCAGTATTTT | CASQHRGQEDTQYF | TRBD1 | TRBJ2-3 | TRBV5-1 | NA
TGCAGTGCTTTTACAGGGCGCTACAATGAGCAGTTCTTC | CSAFTGRYNEQFF | NA | TRBJ2-1 | TRBV20-1 | few
TGCAGTATTGGATTAAGGGACAGCACAGATACGCAGTATTTT | CSIGLRDSTDTQYF | NA | TRBJ2-3 | TRBV20-1 | few
TGTGCCAGCTCAAGTAGCAATGGGGGGTCGAGTGAGCAGGACTTC | CASSSSNGGSSEQDF | NA | TRBJ2-7 | TRBV18 | NA
TGTGCCAGCAATGTGTTAGGGGCCTACGAGCAGTACTTC | CASNVLGAYEQYF | NA | TRBJ2-7 | TRBV2 | NA